This is a list of T cell receptor beta chains from one sample in a study of cytomegalovirus exposure and HLA in healthy donors. Profiled with immunoSEQ multiplex PCR; TCRdb holds only in-frame clones, not every one. The sample shows around 120,000 clones, 79% of them seen only once. The sequencing sample was made of PBMCs. These receptors came from a man between 18 and 29 years old in good health and CMV-seronegative. Each CDR3 is given with its conserved first and last residue. Fields, in order: J gene, D gene, V gene, CDR3 length, clone size, CDR3 protein, CDR3 DNA. The D gene is left open where the match is weak. Some rows mark clone size as missing; the rest say once, few, many or name a class of expanded clone.

TRBJ1-1 | TRBD1 | TRBV5-5 | 13 | NA | CASSPGTDITAFF | TGTGCCAGCAGCCCCGGGACAGACATAACGGCTTTCTTT
TRBJ2-1 | TRBD2 | TRBV9 | 16 | NA | CASSVEDGRVRDEQFF | TGTGCCAGCAGCGTAGAGGACGGGAGGGTAAGAGATGAGCAGTTCTTC
TRBJ2-3 | TRBD2 | TRBV5-1 | 16 | once | CASSGGTSGSADTQYF | TGCGCCAGCAGCGGTGGGACTAGCGGGAGCGCAGATACGCAGTATTTT
TRBJ2-1 | NA | TRBV7-3 | 15 | few | CASSPKPPPVNEQFF | TGTGCCAGCAGCCCAAAGCCGCCGCCGGTGAATGAGCAGTTCTTC
TRBJ2-2 | NA | TRBV29-1 | 14 | NA | CSVVFGGVTGELFF | TGCAGCGTTGTTTTCGGAGGGGTGACCGGGGAGCTGTTTTTT
TRBJ2-3 | TRBD2 | TRBV10-1 | 14 | NA | CASSGGRVTDTQYF | TGCGCCAGCAGTGGCGGGAGGGTCACAGATACGCAGTATTTT
TRBJ2-1 | NA | TRBV28 | 15 | few | CASSLAGTSYNEQFF | TGTGCCAGCAGTTTAGCGGGGACCTCCTACAATGAGCAGTTCTTC
TRBJ2-1 | NA | TRBV27 | 13 | NA | CASSLRSGIEQFF | TGTGCCAGCAGTTTAAGGTCCGGGATTGAGCAGTTCTTC
TRBJ2-6 | NA | TRBV5-1 | 17 | NA | CASSWGDSDSGANVLTF | TGCGCCAGCAGCTGGGGGGACAGTGATTCTGGGGCCAACGTCCTGACTTTC
TRBJ1-6 | NA | TRBV2 | 14 | NA | CASSPDSVGSPLHF | TGTGCCAGCAGTCCGGACAGCGTCGGTTCACCCCTCCACTTT
TRBJ2-1 | TRBD2 | TRBV5-1 | 16 | NA | CASSLSGGSSSGEQFF | TGCGCCAGCAGCTTGTCGGGGGGGTCCTCCTCGGGTGAGCAGTTCTTC
TRBJ2-5 | NA | TRBV7-9 | 14 | NA | CASSAPMREETQYF | TGTGCCAGCAGCGCACCTATGCGGGAAGAGACCCAGTACTTC
TRBJ2-2 | TRBD2 | TRBV7-9 | 16 | NA | CASSPLGGADTGELFF | TGTGCCAGCAGCCCCCTCGGGGGGGCGGACACCGGGGAGCTGTTTTTT
TRBJ2-1 | NA | TRBV11-3 | 15 | NA | CASSLELVAYNEQFF | TGTGCCAGCAGCTTAGAGCTGGTAGCCTACAATGAGCAGTTCTTC
TRBJ2-7 | NA | TRBV7-9 | 13 | NA | CASSSRSSDEQYF | TGTGCCAGCAGCTCCCGCTCTAGCGACGAGCAGTACTTC
TRBJ2-2 | TRBD1 | TRBV9 | 18 | once | CASSVYPQGQGGIGELFF | TGTGCCAGCAGCGTATACCCCCAGGGACAGGGAGGCATCGGGGAGCTGTTTTTT
TRBJ2-7 | NA | TRBV27 | 16 | NA | CASSPTIRQESYEQYF | TGTGCCAGCAGTCCCACGATTCGACAGGAGTCCTACGAGCAGTACTTC
TRBJ2-3 | TRBD1 | TRBV5-6 | 15 | NA | CASSPQDRGYDTQYF | TGTGCCAGCAGCCCCCAGGACAGGGGGTACGATACGCAGTATTTT
TRBJ1-1 | TRBD1 | TRBV18 | 16 | once | CASSPTGPGGGTGAFF | TGTGCCAGCTCACCAACCGGGCCAGGGGGCGGTACTGGTGCTTTCTTT
TRBJ2-2 | TRBD2 | TRBV7-9 | 19 | NA | CASSPKTSGSTLNTGELFF | TGTGCCAGCAGCCCCAAGACTAGCGGGTCTACCTTAAACACCGGGGAGCTGTTTTTT
TRBJ1-5 | NA | TRBV6-1 | 13 | NA | CASSPISNQPQHF | TGTGCCAGCAGCCCCATTAGCAATCAGCCCCAGCATTTT
TRBJ2-5 | NA | TRBV5-1 | 14 | NA | CASSSSRGAETQYF | TGCGCCAGCAGCTCCTCCCGGGGGGCAGAGACCCAGTACTTC
TRBJ1-6 | NA | TRBV30 | 14 | NA | CAWTLGQSNSPLHF | TGTGCCTGGACCCTAGGACAAAGTAATTCACCCCTCCACTTT
TRBJ2-7 | TRBD2 | TRBV2 | 15 | NA | CASSGTSGTYYEQYF | TGTGCCAGCAGTGGGACTAGCGGGACTTACTACGAGCAGTACTTC
TRBJ2-7 | TRBD2 | TRBV6-5 | 16 | NA | CASSYSASGSSYEQYF | TGTGCCAGCAGTTACTCTGCTAGCGGGAGCTCCTACGAGCAGTACTTC
TRBJ1-1 | NA | TRBV27 | 16 | NA | CASSLNVPASSSEAFF | TGTGCCAGCAGTCTCAACGTCCCGGCTAGTTCCAGTGAAGCTTTCTTT
TRBJ2-1 | TRBD2 | TRBV18 | 11 | NA | CASSGGNEQFF | TGTGCCAGCTCGGGGGGGAATGAGCAGTTCTTC
TRBJ1-3 | TRBD1 | TRBV18 | 15 | NA | CASSPYRGSGNTIYF | TGTGCCAGCTCACCATACAGGGGCTCTGGAAACACCATATATTTT
TRBJ1-1 | NA | TRBV19 | 15 | NA | CASYSRGGWSTEAFF | TGTGCCAGTTACAGCAGGGGCGGGTGGAGCACTGAAGCTTTCTTT
TRBJ1-4 | TRBD1 | TRBV18 | 14 | few | CASHPGTGGEKLFF | TGTGCCAGCCACCCGGGGACAGGGGGTGAAAAACTGTTTTTT
TRBJ2-5 | TRBD1 | TRBV18 | 15 | NA | CASSPERGPQETQYF | TGTGCCAGCTCACCGGAGAGGGGGCCCCAAGAGACCCAGTACTTC
TRBJ2-1 | NA | TRBV10-1 | 14 | NA | CASSGIVGSREQFF | TGCGCCAGCAGTGGGATTGTCGGGAGTCGGGAGCAGTTCTTC
TRBJ2-3 | TRBD2 | TRBV4-3 | 17 | NA | CASSQDITTSGTDTQYF | TGCGCCAGCAGCCAAGATATTACTACTAGCGGCACAGATACGCAGTATTTT
TRBJ1-1 | NA | TRBV4-2 | 15 | NA | CASSQESMVRTEAFF | TGTGCCAGCAGCCAAGAATCTATGGTGAGAACTGAAGCTTTCTTT
TRBJ2-3 | NA | TRBV7-8 | 17 | NA | CASSFWGAHGSRDTQYF | TGTGCCAGCAGCTTTTGGGGCGCGCACGGTAGTAGGGATACGCAGTATTTT
TRBJ2-7 | TRBD2 | TRBV7-8 | 15 | NA | CASSVSRARGGQKYF | TGTGCCAGCAGCGTATCCAGGGCGCGGGGGGGGCAGAAGTACTTC
TRBJ1-1 | NA | TRBV5-1 | 15 | NA | CASSLFLGQNTEAFF | TGCGCCAGCAGCTTGTTCTTGGGACAGAACACTGAAGCTTTCTTT
TRBJ1-4 | NA | TRBV7-9 | 13 | NA | CASSLSGSEKLFF | TGTGCCAGCAGCTTATCGGGAAGTGAAAAACTGTTTTTT
TRBJ2-1 | NA | TRBV4-1 | 18 | NA | CASSQESRLSSSYNEQFF | TGCGCCAGCAGCCAAGAGAGCCGACTGTCAAGCTCCTACAATGAGCAGTTCTTC
TRBJ2-3 | NA | TRBV5-1 | 13 | NA | CASSGGGTDTQYF | TGCGCCAGCAGCGGAGGTGGTACAGATACGCAGTATTTT
TRBJ1-4 | NA | TRBV4-3 | 14 | NA | CASSQGPGDEKLFF | TGCGCCAGCAGCCAAGGTCCGGGGGATGAAAAACTGTTTTTT
TRBJ2-5 | TRBD2 | TRBV11-2 | 15 | NA | CASSLEAGGGETQYF | TGTGCCAGCAGCTTAGAGGCGGGAGGAGGAGAGACCCAGTACTTC
TRBJ2-5 | TRBD1 | TRBV29-1 | 14 | once | CRGMARTGPETQYF | TGCAGGGGGATGGCTAGGACAGGCCCAGAGACCCAGTACTTC
TRBJ2-5 | TRBD2 | TRBV30 | 16 | NA | CAWSPGLAGGQETQYF | TGTGCCTGGAGTCCTGGATTAGCGGGAGGGCAAGAGACCCAGTACTTC
TRBJ1-4 | NA | TRBV9 | 15 | NA | CASGKTGSTNEKLFF | TGTGCCAGCGGAAAGACAGGTTCCACTAATGAAAAACTGTTTTTT
TRBJ1-1 | NA | TRBV23-1 | 15 | NA | CASSQSREMNTEAFF | TGCGCCAGCAGTCAATCTCGGGAGATGAACACTGAAGCTTTCTTT
TRBJ1-2 | NA | TRBV2 | 16 | NA | CASSEFSQGGNYGYTF | TGTGCCAGCAGTGAATTCAGCCAGGGAGGTAACTATGGCTACACCTTC
TRBJ1-6 | TRBD1 | TRBV19 | 14 | NA | CASTSDRGSSPLHF | TGTGCCAGTACCTCGGACAGGGGGAGCTCACCCCTCCACTTT
TRBJ2-5 | NA | TRBV30 | 14 | NA | CAWSVGAGKETQYF | TGTGCCTGGAGTGTAGGGGCAGGGAAAGAGACCCAGTACTTC
TRBJ2-3 | TRBD2 | TRBV19 | 18 | NA | CASSNLAGVPVSTDTQYF | TGTGCCAGTAGTAACCTAGCGGGAGTCCCCGTTAGCACAGATACGCAGTATTTT
TRBJ2-1 | NA | TRBV1 | 16 | NA | CTSRATSGRSGNEQFF | TGCACCAGCAGAGCGACTAGCGGGAGATCAGGCAATGAGCAGTTCTTC
TRBJ1-1 | NA | TRBV5-1 | 11 | NA | CASSGALGTFF | TGCGCCAGCAGTGGGGCCTTGGGAACTTTCTTT
TRBJ2-7 | NA | TRBV7-6 | 15 | NA | CASSLVGSSTYEQYF | TGTGCCAGCAGCTTAGTTGGTTCTAGTACCTACGAGCAGTACTTC
TRBJ2-1 | TRBD2 | TRBV5-4 | 18 | few | CASSFLAGGPFSYNEQFF | TGTGCCAGCAGCTTCCTAGCGGGAGGGCCCTTTTCCTACAATGAGCAGTTCTTC